Presented here are 5 T cell receptor beta chains from one specimen sequenced in a study of shared clonotypes between healthy human individuals. Measured with immunoSEQ multiplex PCR; TCRdb has only the in-frame clones, and not every one. The sample records some 650,000 clones, approximately 97% being singletons. The specimen was naive CD4+ T cells sorted from blood. As to subset: CD45RA+ positively selected. Receptors originate from a woman aged 25 to 39 in good health.

V is TRBV25-1 and J is TRBJ2-5; weak D call: TRBD2 (6 bases). The CDR3 is made up of 16 amino acids. The V end was cut by 5 bases, the J end by 2 bases, with 18 bases between. In germline, CDR1 is MGHDK, CDR2 SYGVNS. This CDR3 reads CASSPFVVREQETQYF. Written as DNA, the CDR3 is TGTGCCAGCAGTCCTTTCGTTGTGCGGGAACAAGAGACCCAGTACTTC.

The CDR3 here is CAWSPPYNEQFF. The CDR3, as DNA: TGTGCCTGGAGTCCCCCCTACAATGAGCAGTTCTTC. The chain is built from TRBV30 and TRBJ2-1; the D is unclear. The CDR3 has 12 residues. Germline-derived CDR1 and CDR2 are GTSNPN and SVGIG (reference sequence). With 2 bases removed from V and 2 bases from J, the gap between germline ends came to 4 bases.

The rearrangement joins TRBV28 to TRBJ2-7; no definite D call. V lost 7 bases and J lost 0, with 7 bases in between. CDR1 is MDHEN, CDR2 SYDVKM, per germline. The length of the CDR3 is 12 residues. CDR3 DNA: TGTGCCAGCAAGACTCCCTCCTACGAGCAGTACTTC. This encodes CASKTPSYEQYF.

The gene calls are TRBV2 and TRBJ2-2; the match to TRBD2 covers 14 bases. The J segment lost 3 bases and the V segment lost 6 bases, leaving 6 bases of the junction unmatched. The length of the CDR3 is 17 residues. The germline V gene encodes CDR1 SNHLY and CDR2 FYNNEI. The CDR3 region has the DNA TGTGCCAGCAGAGACGGACTAGCGGGAGGCCACACCGGGGAGCTGTTTTTT. Residues: CASRDGLAGGHTGELFF.

The gene calls are TRBV18 and TRBJ1-2; maybe TRBD1 (6 bases). Trimming took 2 bases from V and 8 from J, leaving 15 bases between them. The CDR3 is made up of 14 amino acids. Germline V gene lookup returns CDR1 KGHSH and CDR2 LQKENI. The CDR3 DNA sequence: TGTGCCAGCTCACCAGGGCGACAGGACCGAGGCTACACCTTC. Translating it yields CASSPGRQDRGYTF. The complete variable domain, with remaining parts taken from reference TRBV18 and TRBJ1-2, reads NAGVMQNPRHLVRRRGQEARLRCSPMKGHSHVYWYRQLPEEGLKFMVYLQKENIIDESGMPKERFSAEFPKEGPSILRIQQVVRGDSAAYFCASSPGRQDRGYTFGSGTRLTVV.